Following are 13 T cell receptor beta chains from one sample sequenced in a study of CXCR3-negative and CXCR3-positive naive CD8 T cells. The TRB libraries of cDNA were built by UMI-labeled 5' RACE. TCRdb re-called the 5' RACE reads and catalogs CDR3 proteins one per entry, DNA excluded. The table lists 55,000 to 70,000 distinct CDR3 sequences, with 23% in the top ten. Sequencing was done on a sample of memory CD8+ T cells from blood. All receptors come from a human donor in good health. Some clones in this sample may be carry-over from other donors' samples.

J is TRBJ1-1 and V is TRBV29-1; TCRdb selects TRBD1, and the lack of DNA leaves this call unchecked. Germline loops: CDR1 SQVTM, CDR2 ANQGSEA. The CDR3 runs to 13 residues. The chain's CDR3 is CSVRGLRYTEAFF.

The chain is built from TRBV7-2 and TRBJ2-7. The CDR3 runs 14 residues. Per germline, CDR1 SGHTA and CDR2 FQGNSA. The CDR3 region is CASSLGWGSYEQYF.

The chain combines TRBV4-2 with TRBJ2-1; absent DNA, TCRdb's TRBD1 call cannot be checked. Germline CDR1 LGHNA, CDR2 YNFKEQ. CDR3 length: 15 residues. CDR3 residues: CASSQVSGGSGEQFF.

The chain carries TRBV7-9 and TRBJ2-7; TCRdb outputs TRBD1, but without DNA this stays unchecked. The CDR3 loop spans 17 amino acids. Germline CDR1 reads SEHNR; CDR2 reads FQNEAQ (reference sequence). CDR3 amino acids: CASSDPGSDRGPYEQYF.

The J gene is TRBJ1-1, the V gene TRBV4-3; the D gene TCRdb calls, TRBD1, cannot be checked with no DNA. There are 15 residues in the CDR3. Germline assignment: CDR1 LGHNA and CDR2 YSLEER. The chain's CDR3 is CASSQSHQGNTEAFF.

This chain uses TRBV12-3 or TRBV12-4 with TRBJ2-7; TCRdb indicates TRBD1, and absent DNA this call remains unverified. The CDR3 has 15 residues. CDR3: CASSSSGQGAYEQYF.

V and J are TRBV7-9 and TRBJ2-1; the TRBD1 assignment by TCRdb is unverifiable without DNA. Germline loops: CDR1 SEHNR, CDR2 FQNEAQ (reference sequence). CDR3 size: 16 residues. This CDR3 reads CASSPALGTGYNEQFF.

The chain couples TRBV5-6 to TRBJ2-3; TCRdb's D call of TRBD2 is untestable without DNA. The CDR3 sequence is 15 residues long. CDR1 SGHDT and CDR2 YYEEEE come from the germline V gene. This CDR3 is CASSGAAGGVDTQYF.

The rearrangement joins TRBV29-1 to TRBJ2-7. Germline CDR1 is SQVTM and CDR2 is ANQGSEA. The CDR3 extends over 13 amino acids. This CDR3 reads CSVVDGVSYEQYF.

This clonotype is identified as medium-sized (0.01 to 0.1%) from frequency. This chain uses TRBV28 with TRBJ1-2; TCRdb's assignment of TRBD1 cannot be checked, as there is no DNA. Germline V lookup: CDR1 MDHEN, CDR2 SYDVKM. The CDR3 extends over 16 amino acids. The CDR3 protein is CASSTTGQLLNYGYTF.

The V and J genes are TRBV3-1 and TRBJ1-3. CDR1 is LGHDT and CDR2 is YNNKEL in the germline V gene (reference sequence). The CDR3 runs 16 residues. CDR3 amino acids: CASSQNYGISGNTIYF. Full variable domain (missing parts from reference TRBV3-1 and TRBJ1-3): DTAVSQTPKYLVTQMGNDKSIKCEQNLGHDTMYWYKQDSKKFLKIMFSYNNKELIINETVPNRFSPKSPDKAHLNLHINSLELGDSAVYFCASSQNYGISGNTIYFGEGSWLTVV.

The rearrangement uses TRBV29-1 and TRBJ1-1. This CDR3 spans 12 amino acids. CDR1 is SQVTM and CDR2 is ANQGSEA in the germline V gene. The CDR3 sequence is CSVAGLYTEAFF.

This CDR3 is CSVEYGFEQYF. This chain uses TRBV29-1 with TRBJ2-7. The germline V gene encodes CDR1 SQVTM and CDR2 ANQGSEA. The CDR3 loop spans 11 amino acids.